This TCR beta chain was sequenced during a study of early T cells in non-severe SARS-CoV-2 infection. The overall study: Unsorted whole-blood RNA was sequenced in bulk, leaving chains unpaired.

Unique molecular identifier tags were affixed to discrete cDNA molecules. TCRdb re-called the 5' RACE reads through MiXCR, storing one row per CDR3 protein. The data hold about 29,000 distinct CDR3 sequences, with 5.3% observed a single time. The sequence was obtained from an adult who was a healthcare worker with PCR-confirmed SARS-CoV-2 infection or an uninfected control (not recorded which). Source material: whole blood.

CDR3 region: CSARVGDFSYEQYF. The CDR3 DNA follows: TGCAGCGCCCGAGTGGGGGACTTCTCCTACGAGCAGTACTTC. The chain joins TRBV29-1 to TRBJ2-7; D is possibly TRBD2 (6 bases). CDR1 SQVTM and CDR2 ANQGSEA come from the germline V gene. Trimming left V 7 bases short and J 0 bases short, with 16 bases between. The CDR3 loop spans 14 amino acids.